This paragraph reports one TCR beta chain. This may come from a read error, since a much larger clone is one base off. This entry belongs to a study of CD8+CD57+ T cells in acquired aplastic anemia. The germline CDR1 and CDR2 sequences are LGHNA and YSLEER. The CDR3 contains 14 residues. CDR3 and TCR beta VDJ profiling relied on a genomic DNA template. A single record per CDR3 protein comes from TCRdb applying MiXCR to the reads. The data hold approximately 150,000 distinct CDR3 sequences, with about 45% observed a single time. By flow cytometry, patients selected for sequencing had shown an expansion of CD8+CD57+ cells.

The V and J genes are TRBV4-3 and TRBJ1-5; D ambiguous. Sequencing used sorted CD4+, CD8+, or CD8+CD57+ T cells (not recorded which) from PBMCs. The origin of this receptor is a human donor with aplastic anemia. For the CDR3, the DNA is TGCGCCAGCAGCCAAGGAGAGAATCATCAGCTCCAGCATTTT. This translates into CASSQGENHQLQHF.